A single sample gave rise to the 7 T cell receptor beta chains below, sequenced in a study of regulatory T cells in long-lasting Graves disease. TCR beta libraries were built with iRepertoire HTBI primers and Arm-PCR of CDR3 regions. TCRdb re-analysed the multiplex PCR reads in MiXCR, keeping a single row per CDR3 protein. The sample includes 350,000 to 500,000 distinct CDR3 sequences, less than 20% seen only once; the top ten take around 23%. As to time point: newly diagnosed GD, antithyroid drugs for less than 3 months. With RNA extracted from PBMCs as input, the TCR library was made. The data also belong to a second study, concerning T cells in Graves' hyperthyroidism and ophthalmopathy.

The material was peripheral blood mononuclear cells (PBMCs), obtained at new diagnosis, from a patient treated with antithyroid drugs. These receptors were collected from a woman aged 18-29 years with Graves disease.

This clonotype was found a few times. The chain couples TRBV19 to TRBJ2-7; TRBD2 is a possible D gene (5 bases). Deletions cut 3 bases from V and 1 base from J, with 13 bases between. Per germline, CDR1 LNHDA and CDR2 SQIVND (reference sequence). This CDR3 comprises 15 residues. CDR3 in DNA: TGTGCCAGTAGTATCCTAATTGGCGGGTCCTACGAGCAGTACTTC. This gives the protein CASSILIGGSYEQYF.

This sequence joins TRBV7-9 and TRBJ2-6, with 10 bases that match TRBD2. V lost 4 bases and J lost 4; bases outside the gene matches: 10. CDR1 SEHNR and CDR2 FQNEAQ come from the germline V gene (reference sequence). The CDR3 is 18 amino acids. CDR3: CASSSPSGSLPGANVLTF. The CDR3, as DNA: TGTGCCAGCAGCTCACCTAGCGGGAGCCTCCCGGGGGCCAACGTCCTGACTTTC. Looking up the rest from reference TRBV7-9 and TRBJ2-6 gives the full variable domain: DTGVSQNPRHKITKRGQNVTFRCDPISEHNRLYWYRQTLGQGPEFLTYFQNEAQLEKSRLLSDRFSAERPKGSFSTLEIQRTEQGDSAMYLCASSSPSGSLPGANVLTFGAGSRLTVL.

This clonotype was seen at least ten times. The chain couples TRBV18 to TRBJ2-7, with unresolved D. The CDR3 totals 14 residues. V was shortened by 4 bases and J by 5 bases, with 15 bases between the two germline ends. In germline, CDR1 is KGHSH, CDR2 LQKENI. The CDR3 here is CASSQGFTLDEQYF. In DNA form, the CDR3 reads TGTGCCAGCTCACAGGGTTTCACCCTAGACGAGCAGTACTTC. The full variable domain, with the rest looked up from reference TRBV18 and TRBJ2-7, is NAGVMQNPRHLVRRRGQEARLRCSPMKGHSHVYWYRQLPEEGLKFMVYLQKENIIDESGMPKERFSAEFPKEGPSILRIQQVVRGDSAAYFCASSQGFTLDEQYFGPGTRLTVT.

This clonotype was seen ten or more times. This chain joins TRBV24-1 and TRBJ2-7; unclear D gene. Germline V lookup: CDR1 KGHDR, CDR2 SFDVKD. The V end lost 4 bases, the J end lost 2 bases, and 14 bases lay between the germline ends. CDR3 length: 15 residues. Here the CDR3 reads CATSDVGKGTYEQYF. The CDR3 nucleotides are TGTGCCACCAGTGACGTGGGGAAGGGAACCTACGAGCAGTACTTC.

On this clonotype itself: Its ends do not fully match the called genes, so a read error is possible. V gene TRBV20-1 combines with J gene TRBJ2-1; TRBD1 agrees at 11 bases. Germline V gene lookup returns CDR1 DFQATT and CDR2 SNEGSKA (reference sequence). The CDR3 consists of 19 residues. The CDR3 nucleotides are TGCGGTGCTAGAGATAATTGGGGAAAGACCGGGACAGGGGGATATGAGCAGTTCTTC. Protein product: CGARDNWGKTGTGGYEQFF.

This clonotype was seen more than once but under ten times. This chain uses TRBV19 with TRBJ2-1, with 7 bases identical to TRBD2. The V segment lost 6 bases and the J segment 4 bases; nucleotides outside the gene matches: 9. The CDR3 is 15 amino acids. The germline V gene has CDR1 LNHDA and CDR2 SQIVND (reference sequence). The CDR3 DNA sequence: TGTGCCAGTAGCCTGGGGAGCGGGACTTACAATGAGCAGTTCTTC. Amino acid sequence: CASSLGSGTYNEQFF.

This clonotype was counted at least ten times. The gene calls are TRBV28 and TRBJ2-2; D might be TRBD1 (5 bases). The V gene's germline CDR1 is MDHEN and CDR2 SYDVKM. The CDR3 length is 15 residues. Deletions cut 8 bases from V and 4 bases from J, with 17 bases between. The CDR3 nucleotides are TGTGCCAGCTCAAAGGGGCAGATCCGCACCGGGGAGCTGTTTTTT. Translated, it gives CASSKGQIRTGELFF.